The present entry profiles one T cell receptor beta chain with its context. Its specificity is not known. The data originate from a study of CD8+CD57+ T cells in acquired aplastic anemia. Study as a whole: Average CD4+ read depth in healthy donors was about 10.8 million reads.

Deletions cut 2 bases from V and 8 bases from J, with 16 bases between. Per germline, CDR1 DFQATT and CDR2 SNEGSKA (reference sequence). The CDR3 is 15 residues long. Study results and limitations: CD8+ Simpson's diversity showed no significant patient-control difference.

The template used for profiling TCR beta VDJ and CDR3 was genomic DNA. TCRdb redid the calling of the reads with MiXCR, one entry per CDR3 protein. The sample holds some 68,000 distinct CDR3 sequences, approximately 51% seen once. The sample consisted of sorted CD4+, CD8+, or CD8+CD57+ T cells (not recorded which) from PBMCs. The rearrangement uses TRBV20-1 and TRBJ1-6; a weak D match, TRBD1 (5 bases). This clonotype was obtained from a human donor in good health, serving as a control. CDR3 bases: TGCAGTGCTAGACTCGCCCGGGACGGATATTCACCCCTCCACTTT. It encodes CSARLARDGYSPLHF.